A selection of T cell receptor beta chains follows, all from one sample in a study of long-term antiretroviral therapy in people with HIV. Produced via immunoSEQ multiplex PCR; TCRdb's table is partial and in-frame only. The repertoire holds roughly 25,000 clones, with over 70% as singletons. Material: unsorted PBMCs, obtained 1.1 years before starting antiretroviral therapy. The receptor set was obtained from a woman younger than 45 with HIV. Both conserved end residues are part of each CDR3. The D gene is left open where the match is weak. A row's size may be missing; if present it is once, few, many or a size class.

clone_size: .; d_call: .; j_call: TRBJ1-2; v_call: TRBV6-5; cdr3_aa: CASSYKARANYGYTF; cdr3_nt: TGTGCCAGCAGTTACAAGGCCAGAGCTAACTATGGCTACACCTTC
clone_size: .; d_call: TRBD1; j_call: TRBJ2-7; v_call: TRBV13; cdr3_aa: CASSPGTGGIYEQYF; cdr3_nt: TGTGCCAGCAGCCCCGGGACAGGGGGAATTTACGAGCAGTACTTC
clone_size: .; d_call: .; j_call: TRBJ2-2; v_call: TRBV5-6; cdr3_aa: CASSPARRSGELFF; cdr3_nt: TGTGCCAGCAGCCCGGCCCGGCGGTCGGGGGAGCTGTTTTTT
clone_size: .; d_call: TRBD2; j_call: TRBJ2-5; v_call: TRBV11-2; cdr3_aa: CAVSAGGLETQYF; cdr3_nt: TGTGCCGTTTCGGCGGGGGGGCTGGAGACCCAGTACTTC
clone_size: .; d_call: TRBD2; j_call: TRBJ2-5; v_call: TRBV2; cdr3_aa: CASGLAGQETQYF; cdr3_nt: TGTGCCAGTGGACTAGCGGGACAAGAGACCCAGTACTTC
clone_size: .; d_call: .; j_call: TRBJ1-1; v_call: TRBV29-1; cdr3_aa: CSVEDQRGSEAFF; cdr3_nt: TGCAGCGTTGAAGATCAGAGGGGGTCTGAAGCTTTCTTT
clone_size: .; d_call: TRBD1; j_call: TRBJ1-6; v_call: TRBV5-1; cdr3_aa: CASSFFLTGSSYNSPLHF; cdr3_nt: TGCGCCAGCAGCTTTTTCTTGACAGGGAGCTCCTATAATTCACCCCTCCACTTT
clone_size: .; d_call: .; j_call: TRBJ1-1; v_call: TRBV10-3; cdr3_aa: CAISETGGVLNTEAFF; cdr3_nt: TGTGCCATCAGTGAGACAGGAGGGGTGCTGAACACTGAAGCTTTCTTT
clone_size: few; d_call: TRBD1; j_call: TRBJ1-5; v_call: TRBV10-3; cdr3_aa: CAIKRDRDNQPQHF; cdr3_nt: TGTGCCATCAAGAGGGACAGGGACAATCAGCCCCAGCATTTT
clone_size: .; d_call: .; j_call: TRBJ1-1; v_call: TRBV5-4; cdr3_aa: CASSSYGRNTEAFF; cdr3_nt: TGTGCCAGCAGCTCGTACGGGAGGAACACTGAAGCTTTCTTT
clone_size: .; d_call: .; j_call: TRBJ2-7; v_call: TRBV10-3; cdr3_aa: CAISDPTPYEQYF; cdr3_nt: TGTGCCATCAGTGACCCGACCCCCTACGAGCAGTACTTC
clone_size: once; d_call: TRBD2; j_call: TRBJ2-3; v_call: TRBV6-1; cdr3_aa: CASSGWTSGKTDTQYF; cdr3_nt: TGTGCCAGCAGTGGATGGACTAGCGGGAAAACAGATACGCAGTATTTT
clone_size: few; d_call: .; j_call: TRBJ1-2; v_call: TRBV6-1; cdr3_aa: CASSEGGDSDGYTF; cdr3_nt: TGTGCCAGCAGTGAAGGCGGTGACTCGGATGGCTACACCTTC
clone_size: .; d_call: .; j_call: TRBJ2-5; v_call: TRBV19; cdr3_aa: CASNPGWNGMETQYF; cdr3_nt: TGTGCCAGTAATCCGGGATGGAATGGTATGGAGACCCAGTACTTC
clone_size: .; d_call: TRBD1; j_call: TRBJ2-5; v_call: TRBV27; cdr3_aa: CASRKGQGALETQYF; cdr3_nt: TGTGCCAGCAGGAAGGGACAGGGGGCACTTGAGACCCAGTACTTC
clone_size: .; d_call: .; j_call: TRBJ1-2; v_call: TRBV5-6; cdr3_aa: CASSLGEGGIHGYTF; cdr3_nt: TGTGCCAGCAGCTTGGGAGAGGGAGGGATCCATGGCTACACCTTC